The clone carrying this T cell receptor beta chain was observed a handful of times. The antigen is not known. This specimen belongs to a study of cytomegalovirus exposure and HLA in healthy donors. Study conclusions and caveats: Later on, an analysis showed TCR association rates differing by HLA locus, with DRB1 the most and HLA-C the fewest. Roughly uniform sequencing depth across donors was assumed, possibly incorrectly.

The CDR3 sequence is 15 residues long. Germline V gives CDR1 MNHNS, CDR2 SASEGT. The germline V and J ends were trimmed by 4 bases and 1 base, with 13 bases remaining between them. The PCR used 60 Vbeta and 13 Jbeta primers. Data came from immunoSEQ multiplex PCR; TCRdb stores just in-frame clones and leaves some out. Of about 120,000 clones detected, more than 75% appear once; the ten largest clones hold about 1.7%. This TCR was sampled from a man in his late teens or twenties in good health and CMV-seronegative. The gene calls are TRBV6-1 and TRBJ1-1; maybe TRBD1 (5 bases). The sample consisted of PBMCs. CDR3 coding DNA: TGTGCCAGCAGTGCTAAGATTCAGGGGAACACTGAAGCTTTCTTT. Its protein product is CASSAKIQGNTEAFF.